These 19 T cell receptor beta chains originate from one sample sequenced in a study of glioma-infiltrating T cells after dendritic cell vaccination. Profiled with immunoSEQ multiplex PCR; TCRdb holds only in-frame clones, not every one. The sample has around 100,000 clones; about four fifths are singletons. Sequencing was performed on blood, taken before dendritic cell vaccination. These receptor sequences come from a human donor with glioblastoma.

V gene TRBV30 combines with J gene TRBJ2-3, with 9 bases fitting TRBD2. There are 16 residues in the CDR3. CDR1 GTSNPN and CDR2 SVGIG come from the germline V gene (reference sequence). Germline trimming cut 4 bases from V and 6 bases from J; bases unmatched to any gene: 14. CDR3 nucleotides: TGTGCCTGGAATCGGGGAGGTAGCGGGGGTTACGATACGCAGTATTTT. Protein product: CAWNRGGSGGYDTQYF.

V and J are TRBV6-5 and TRBJ2-7, with D unclear. Germline assignment: CDR1 MNHEY and CDR2 SVGAGI. V was pared by 2 bases and J by 6 bases, with 11 bases between. The CDR3 consists of 13 residues. The chain's CDR3 is CASSYHSTGEQYF. CDR3 DNA: TGTGCCAGCAGTTACCACAGTACCGGCGAGCAGTACTTC.

The chain is built from TRBV19 and TRBJ2-7; 11 bases align to TRBD2. Germline assignment: CDR1 LNHDA and CDR2 SQIVND (reference sequence). CDR3 length: 15 amino acids. The J segment lost 5 bases and the V segment lost 5 bases, leaving 8 bases of the junction unmatched. The CDR3, as DNA: TGTGCCAGTAGTGTCGATAGCGGGGGGGCTAACGAGCAGTACTTC. This encodes CASSVDSGGANEQYF.

The V gene is TRBV11-2, the J gene TRBJ2-5; tentatively, D is TRBD1 (5 bases). The V gene lost 1 base and the J gene lost 2 bases, with 14 bases spanning the gap. The CDR3 runs to 16 residues. CDR1 SGHAT and CDR2 FQNNGV come from the germline V gene. As DNA, the CDR3 is TGTGCCAGCAGCTTAGGGAGAGGCAGGGTGCAAGAGACCCAGTACTTC. Translation gives CASSLGRGRVQETQYF.

J is TRBJ1-5 and V is TRBV6-1, with a weak D call TRBD1 (5 bases). Per germline, CDR1 MNHNS and CDR2 SASEGT. This CDR3 region has 16 residues. Trimming removed 2 bases at V and 3 bases at J, with 14 bases between. In DNA, the CDR3 is TGTGCCAGCAGTGAATGGGGAGGGGTACTCAATCAGCCCCAGCATTTT. Its translation is CASSEWGGVLNQPQHF.

The V call is TRBV11-2, the J call TRBJ2-7; 7 bases match TRBD2. Germline V lookup: CDR1 SGHAT, CDR2 FQNNGV. This CDR3 has 15 residues. V was pared by 1 base and J by 2 bases, with 5 bases of the junction left unmatched. The CDR3 coding sequence is TGTGCCAGCAGCTTAGTACGGGGGGTACCCTACGAGCAGTACTTC. Its protein is CASSLVRGVPYEQYF. The full variable domain, rest sourced from reference TRBV11-2 and TRBJ2-7, is EAGVAQSPRYKIIEKRQSVAFWCNPISGHATLYWYQQILGQGPKLLIQFQNNGVVDDSQLPKDRFSAERLKGVDSTLKIQPAKLEDSAVYLCASSLVRGVPYEQYFGPGTRLTVT.

The chain links TRBV18 to TRBJ1-1; 9 bases are shared with TRBD1. With 5 bases clipped from V and 5 bases from J, the junction kept 9 bases outside the gene matches. The CDR3 extends over 15 amino acids. Germline V gives CDR1 KGHSH, CDR2 LQKENI. The CDR3 loop reads CASSVGQGGFTEAFF. The CDR3 region has the DNA TGTGCCAGCTCAGTGGGACAGGGAGGGTTTACTGAAGCTTTCTTT.

J is TRBJ1-4 and V is TRBV7-2; possibly TRBD1 for D (6 bases). This CDR3 spans 17 amino acids. The ends were cut back, 0 bases at V and 8 bases at J, with 19 bases in the middle. Germline CDR1 SGHTA, CDR2 FQGNSA. The CDR3 DNA follows: TGTGCCAGCAGCTTAGCCCCCCCGACAGGTCAGGGCGAAAAACTGTTTTTT. Amino acid sequence: CASSLAPPTGQGEKLFF.

The chain carries TRBV30 and TRBJ2-3, with 11 bases that match TRBD2. This CDR3 contains 15 residues. The J segment lost 5 bases and the V segment lost 3 bases, leaving 7 bases of the junction unmatched. Germline values: CDR1 GTSNPN, CDR2 SVGIG (reference sequence). The CDR3 DNA sequence: TGTGCCTGGAGACCACTAGCGGGGGTACTAGATACGCAGTATTTT. The encoded protein is CAWRPLAGVLDTQYF.

This clone came up a few times. This sequence joins TRBV9 and TRBJ2-3, with 7 bases matching TRBD2. CDR3 length equals 15 residues. CDR1 is SGDLS, CDR2 YYNGEE, per germline. The V and J ends lost 0 bases and 2 bases, in that order; junction bases with no gene match: 3. The CDR3 is CASSVEAGHTDTQYF. The CDR3 DNA reads TGTGCCAGCAGCGTAGAAGCGGGGCACACAGATACGCAGTATTTT.

This clone was seen a handful of times. The chain employs TRBV27 and TRBJ1-5; no definite D call. Trimming pared 2 bases from V and 6 bases from J, leaving 8 bases between. The CDR3 length is 13 residues. Germline lookup yields CDR1 MNHEY and CDR2 SMNVEV (reference sequence). This CDR3 reads CASSLPTSQPQHF. In DNA form, the CDR3 reads TGTGCCAGCAGTTTACCCACAAGTCAGCCCCAGCATTTT.

CDR3 in DNA: TGTGCCAGCAGCCCCCCCAGCACCGGGGAGCTGTTTTTT. Protein product: CASSPPSTGELFF. The chain links TRBV5-4 to TRBJ2-2; D is unresolved. The germline CDR1 and CDR2 sequences are SGHNT and YYREEE (reference sequence). Trimming removed 4 bases at V and 4 bases at J, with 8 bases between. This CDR3 is 13 amino acids long.

The J gene is TRBJ2-7, the V gene TRBV7-2; unclear D gene. Trimming cost V 6 bases and J 5 bases, with 11 bases left between them. The CDR3 covers 12 residues. Germline assignment: CDR1 SGHTA and CDR2 FQGNSA. CDR3 amino acids: CASRNPPDEQYF. The CDR3 DNA reads as TGTGCCAGCAGAAATCCACCGGACGAGCAGTACTTC.

The gene calls are TRBV6-5 and TRBJ1-2; no definite D call. V was cut by 5 bases and J by 8 bases, with 15 bases left in between. The CDR3 is made up of 13 amino acids. Germline-derived CDR1 and CDR2 are MNHEY and SVGAGI. CDR3 DNA sequence: TGTGCCAGCAGTATTGTACGGAGTTCAGGCTACACCTTC. Protein: CASSIVRSSGYTF.

This clone was detected a few times. CDR3 sequence: CASSMTGQNEKLFF. CDR3 sequence (DNA): TGTGCCAGCAGTATGACAGGACAGAATGAAAAACTGTTTTTT. The chain has TRBV6-1 and TRBJ1-4; possibly TRBD1 for D (6 bases). Trimming stripped 5 bases from V and 5 bases from J, with 12 bases between. The CDR3 is made up of 14 amino acids. Germline CDR1 MNHNS, CDR2 SASEGT.

The rearrangement uses TRBV4-2 and TRBJ1-1; D is unclear. The CDR3 loop spans 14 amino acids. Trimming took off 0 bases at V and 3 bases at J, with 8 bases between the two ends. From germline, CDR1 is LGHNA and CDR2 YNFKEQ. Here the CDR3 reads CASSQEQLYTEAFF. Written as DNA, the CDR3 is TGTGCCAGCAGCCAAGAACAGTTGTACACTGAAGCTTTCTTT.

The rearrangement uses TRBV5-1 and TRBJ1-2; tentative D call: TRBD1 (5 bases). In germline, CDR1 is SGHRS, CDR2 YFSETQ. The length of the CDR3 is 13 residues. V lost 0 bases and J 8 bases, leaving 11 bases between the germline ends. CDR3 loop: CASSLGGAQGYTF. DNA of the CDR3: TGCGCCAGCAGCTTGGGCGGGGCACAGGGCTACACCTTC.

The chain links TRBV5-4 to TRBJ2-1; 10 nucleotides match TRBD1. The CDR3 runs 18 residues. The V gene end was trimmed by 1 base and the J gene end by 6 bases; junction bases not matched to a gene: 13. CDR1 SGHNT and CDR2 YYREEE come from the germline V gene (reference sequence). The CDR3 coding sequence is TGTGCCAGCAGCTTGTTTAGTCTCTGGGACAGGGGTTCCAATGAGCAGTTCTTC. Its translation: CASSLFSLWDRGSNEQFF. The whole variable domain, filled in from reference TRBV5-4 and TRBJ2-1, reads ETGVTQSPTHLIKTRGQQVTLRCSSQSGHNTVSWYQQALGQGPQFIFQYYREEENGRGNFPPRFSGLQFPNYSSELNVNALELDDSALYLCASSLFSLWDRGSNEQFFGPGTRLTVL.

This chain connects TRBV30 to TRBJ1-2; no reliable D call. Germline V lookup: CDR1 GTSNPN, CDR2 SVGIG (reference sequence). V lost 1 base, J lost 2 bases, and 8 bases lay in between. The CDR3 has 13 residues. The CDR3 sequence: CAWSGGGNYGYTF. The DNA of the CDR3 is TGTGCCTGGAGTGGGGGAGGAAACTATGGCTACACCTTC. Filled out from reference TRBV30 and TRBJ1-2, the complete variable domain reads SQTIHQWPATLVQPVGSPLSLECTVEGTSNPNLYWYRQAAGRGLQLLFYSVGIGQISSEVPQNLSASRPQDRQFILSSKKLLLSDSGFYLCAWSGGGNYGYTFGSGTRLTVV.